This is a list of T cell receptor beta chains from one sample in a study of cytomegalovirus exposure and HLA in healthy donors. The repertoire was sequenced with immunoSEQ multiplex PCR; TCRdb's copy has only in-frame clones and lacks some. The sample lists 200,000 or so clones, approximately 88% seen once, with around 7% in the top ten. The sequencing sample was made of PBMCs. These receptors all come from a man younger than 35 in good health and CMV-seropositive. Each CDR3 is given with its conserved first and last residue. A D gene is named only where the DNA matches it firmly. Clone size is stated in some rows and not others, as once, few, many or a class when expanded.

TRBV5-4	17	TRBJ2-7	once	TRBD2	TGTGCCAGCAGCCCCGGGACTAGCGGGAGTTTGAACTACGAGCAGTACTTC	CASSPGTSGSLNYEQYF
TRBV28	17	TRBJ2-5	.	TRBD2	TGTGCCAGCAGTCCTCCGGGACTAGCGGGAGTGGGAGAGACCCAGTACTTC	CASSPPGLAGVGETQYF
TRBV9	15	TRBJ2-7	.	.	TGTGCCAGCAGCGTAGCCGGGAGGGGGCCCTACGAGCAGTACTTC	CASSVAGRGPYEQYF
TRBV7-3	11	TRBJ1-1	few	.	TGTGCCAGCAGCTCAGGATTCGTAGCTTTCTTT	CASSSGFVAFF
TRBV19	12	TRBJ1-2	.	.	TGTGCCAGTAGTGGGACTGCCTATGGCTACACCTTC	CASSGTAYGYTF
TRBV30	13	TRBJ2-4	.	.	TGTGCCTGGAGTCTAACAGCCAAAAACATTCAGTACTTC	CAWSLTAKNIQYF
TRBV30	13	TRBJ1-1	.	.	TGTGCCTGGAGGAGAGGGGGGGAGGGTGAAGCTTTCTTT	CAWRRGGEGEAFF
TRBV28	13	TRBJ1-2	.	TRBD1	TGTGCCAGCAGTTTACCTACAGGGGTAGGCTACACCTTC	CASSLPTGVGYTF
TRBV5-1	15	TRBJ2-1	.	TRBD2	TGCGCCAGCAGCTTGGTACTAGCGGGAAACAATGAGCAGTTCTTC	CASSLVLAGNNEQFF
TRBV9	14	TRBJ2-5	many	TRBD2	TGTGCCAGCAGCGAGGGACTAGCGGGAGAGACCCAGTACTTC	CASSEGLAGETQYF
TRBV7-9	15	TRBJ1-2	.	TRBD1	TGTGCCAGCAGCTTAGGATGGGACAGGACCTATGGCTACACCTTC	CASSLGWDRTYGYTF
TRBV27	16	TRBJ2-2	.	.	TGTGCCAGCAGTTGGCAACGGTCAGGGAAGACCGGGGAGCTGTTTTTT	CASSWQRSGKTGELFF
TRBV11-2	15	TRBJ2-1	.	.	TGTGCCAGCAGCACACAGGGTCAGTCCTACAATGAGCAGTTCTTC	CASSTQGQSYNEQFF
TRBV6-5	15	TRBJ1-4	.	.	TGTGCCAGCAGTCGTTCAGGGAGGACTAATGAAAAACTGTTTTTT	CASSRSGRTNEKLFF
TRBV4-1	14	TRBJ1-2	.	.	TGCGCCAGCAGCCATAAGGGGGGGCCCTATGGCTACACCTTC	CASSHKGGPYGYTF
TRBV5-8	15	TRBJ2-7	.	TRBD2	TGTGCCAGCAGCCCTCCCCGAGCGGGATCTTACGAGCAGTACTTC	CASSPPRAGSYEQYF
TRBV11-3	15	TRBJ2-7	.	TRBD2	TGTGCCAGCAGCTCACGGACTAGCGGGGTCAACGAGCAGTACTTC	CASSSRTSGVNEQYF
TRBV29-1	13	TRBJ2-7	.	TRBD1	TGCAGCGTTCGGACAGGGGAGGTCTACGAGCAGTACTTC	CSVRTGEVYEQYF
TRBV29-1	13	TRBJ2-5	.	.	TGCAGCGTTGGGACTAGGGGGAAAGAGACCCAGTACTTC	CSVGTRGKETQYF
TRBV28	14	TRBJ1-5	once	.	TGTGCCAGCCGTATTCAGGTGGCGTTCCAGCCCCAGCATTTT	CASRIQVAFQPQHF
TRBV7-2	15	TRBJ2-1	.	TRBD2	TGTGCCAGCAGCTTAGTCACGACTAGCGCGGAGGTAGGGTTCTTC	CASSLVTTSAEVGFF
TRBV7-9	15	TRBJ2-7	.	.	TGTGCCAGCAGCTTAGCGGGGCTAGGCCGGGACGAGCAGTACTTC	CASSLAGLGRDEQYF
TRBV5-1	12	TRBJ2-5	.	.	TGCGCCAGCAGCCCTCCAGGGGAGACCCAGTACTTC	CASSPPGETQYF
TRBV4-2	21	TRBJ2-7	.	TRBD2	TGTGCCAGCAGCCAAGACATCGGACGAGAGGTACTAGCGGGACTTTCCTACGAGCAGTACTTC	CASSQDIGREVLAGLSYEQYF
TRBV9	14	TRBJ1-2	.	TRBD1	TGTGCCAGCAGCGCGACAGGGGCGGACTATGGCTACACCTTC	CASSATGADYGYTF
TRBV28	14	TRBJ2-7	.	.	TGTGCCAGCAGTTCCAGATTAGGCGGGCACGAGCAGTACTTC	CASSSRLGGHEQYF
TRBV7-6	15	TRBJ1-5	few	.	TGTGCCAGCAGCTTAGAGCGCAGCCGTGGGCAGCCCCAGCATTTT	CASSLERSRGQPQHF
TRBV9	18	TRBJ2-3	.	TRBD1	TGTGCCAGCAGCGCAACAGGGGGCGCGACGGAGAACATACTTACGCAGTATTTT	CASSATGGATENILTQYF
TRBV4-2	18	TRBJ2-1	once	TRBD2	TGTGCCAGCAGCCAAGAAGCGCGGGAGGGAAGCTCCTACAATGAGCAGTTCTTC	CASSQEAREGSSYNEQFF
TRBV4-3	15	TRBJ2-3	.	.	TGCGCCAGCAGCCAAGCCGACACAGGGATTGATACGCAGTATTTT	CASSQADTGIDTQYF
TRBV9	15	TRBJ2-7	few	.	TGTGCCAGCAGCGTAGACGCGGGTTCCCTACGGGAGCAGTACTTC	CASSVDAGSLREQYF